The next 11 T cell receptor beta chains were all read from a single sample in a study of blood T cell repertoires in COVID-19. The protocol was immunoSEQ multiplex PCR, while the TCRdb copy is restricted to in-frame clones and leaves out a portion. This table holds about 39,000 clones, about 85% found once. Sequenced input: peripheral blood. The receptors were sampled from a man aged 55 to 70 with acute or convalescent COVID-19.

The chain recombines TRBV6-5 with TRBJ2-2; D ambiguous. This CDR3 contains 12 residues. Germline V CDR1 and CDR2: MNHEY, SVGAGI. The V gene lost 7 bases and the J gene lost 3 bases, with 6 bases spanning the gap. The CDR3 here is CASTVDTGELFF. The CDR3 region has the DNA TGTGCCAGCACCGTCGACACCGGGGAGCTGTTTTTT.

J is TRBJ2-3 and V is TRBV3-1 (or the pseudogene TRBV3-2); D is ambiguous. Germline CDR1 is LGHDT and CDR2 is YNNKEL (reference sequence). This CDR3 is built from 13 residues. The V gene lost 1 base and the J gene lost 6 bases, with 8 bases spanning the gap. The CDR3 is CASSQGAVDTQYF. The CDR3 nucleotides read TGTGCCAGCAGCCAAGGCGCGGTCGATACGCAGTATTTT.

This chain links TRBV27 with TRBJ1-2; tentative D call: TRBD1 (5 bases). The germline V gene encodes CDR1 MNHEY and CDR2 SMNVEV (reference sequence). Trimming pared 0 bases from V and 7 bases from J, leaving 9 bases between. The CDR3 has 13 residues. In DNA form, the CDR3 reads TGTGCCAGCAGTTTATCGTACCAGGGTGGCTACACCTTC. It specifies CASSLSYQGGYTF.

V gene TRBV7-8 combines with J gene TRBJ2-1, with D perhaps TRBD2 (6 bases). Trimming shortened V by 3 bases and J by 4 bases, and 19 bases separated the two germline ends. Germline CDR1 reads SGHVS; CDR2 reads FQNEAQ. This CDR3 has 17 residues. CDR3 nucleotide sequence: TGTGCCAGCAGCTTCCTTCCCGGGACTTCTACTTACAATGAGCAGTTCTTC. Translated, it gives CASSFLPGTSTYNEQFF.

The gene calls are TRBV9 and TRBJ1-3; D unclear. The CDR3 runs to 13 residues. Trimming took off 3 bases at V and 1 base at J, with 5 bases between the two ends. Germline V lookup: CDR1 SGDLS, CDR2 YYNGEE. CDR3 DNA sequence: TGTGCCAGCAGCGAGAGTTCTGGAAACACCATATATTTT. Amino acids: CASSESSGNTIYF.

V is TRBV19 and J is TRBJ2-3; 7 bases agree with TRBD1. V was clipped by 3 bases and J by 8 bases; unmatched bases: 8. CDR1 and CDR2 from the germline V gene are LNHDA and SQIVND (reference sequence). The CDR3 runs 14 residues. CDR3 in DNA: TGTGCCAGTAGTATCGACAGGGCCGGTGGTACGCAGTATTTT. Its protein product is CASSIDRAGGTQYF.

The chain couples TRBV5-1 to TRBJ1-1, with 8 bases matching TRBD1. From germline, CDR1 is SGHRS and CDR2 YFSETQ. The CDR3 consists of 14 residues. J gave up 4 bases and V 4 bases, and 6 bases lay outside the gene matches. CDR3 in amino acids: CASSPPDRATEAFF. The CDR3, as DNA: TGCGCCAGCAGCCCCCCGGACAGGGCCACTGAAGCTTTCTTT.

The chain employs TRBV7-2 and TRBJ2-7; a possible D gene is TRBD1 (6 bases). This CDR3 region has 13 residues. The V end was cut by 6 bases, the J end by 2 bases, with 11 bases between. CDR1 is SGHTA and CDR2 is FQGNSA in the germline V gene. CDR3 in DNA: TGTGCCAGCAGGCCCGGACAGACCTACGAGCAGTACTTC. It yields the protein CASRPGQTYEQYF.

The gene calls are TRBV7-8 and TRBJ2-5, with 7 bases matching TRBD2. Trimming took 6 bases from V and 4 from J; bases not matched to a gene: 8. Per the germline V gene, CDR1 is SGHVS and CDR2 is FQNEAQ. There are 14 residues in the CDR3. CDR3 sequence reads: CASSSGGNRETQYF. The CDR3 DNA reads TGTGCCAGCAGTTCCGGGGGGAATCGAGAGACCCAGTACTTC.

This chain joins TRBV16 and TRBJ2-7; a possible D gene is TRBD1 (7 bases). The CDR3 sequence is 15 residues long. V lost 4 bases to trimming and J lost 1 base, with 14 bases between them. Germline loops: CDR1 KGHSY, CDR2 FQNENV. The CDR3 sequence: CASSPTQGGSYEQYF. In DNA, the CDR3 is TGTGCCAGCAGCCCCACCCAGGGGGGTTCCTACGAGCAGTACTTC.

The V gene is TRBV4-1, the J gene TRBJ2-7; 7 positions match TRBD1. The junction had 18 bases not matched to a gene; V was cut back by 4 bases and J by 6 bases. This CDR3 has 17 residues. The germline V gene encodes CDR1 MGHRA and CDR2 YSYEKL. This CDR3 is CASSREHFDRVGREQYF. DNA of the CDR3: TGCGCCAGCAGCCGCGAACATTTCGACAGGGTAGGGCGCGAGCAGTACTTC.